This T cell receptor beta chain stems from a study of shared clonotypes between healthy human individuals. Overall study results and limits: A reduction in generation probabilities was seen for non-shared clonotypes relative to those shared by all four donors.

Method: immunoSEQ multiplex PCR; TCRdb's copy keeps in-frame clones and lacks some. The profile shows about 1.5 million clones, roughly 96% of them singletons. The V and J ends lost 5 bases and 1 base, in that order; junction bases with no gene match: 3. The CDR3 sequence is 16 residues long. Germline V gene data show CDR1 as MDHEN and CDR2 as SYDVKM. As for this clone: Its antigen is undetermined.

The chain is built from TRBV28 and TRBJ2-1, with TRBD2 matching 12 bases. The receptor was derived from a man aged 30-40 years in good health. Sequencing was carried out using naive CD4+ T cells sorted from blood. Subset defined: CD45RA+ positively selected. CDR3 DNA sequence: TGTGCCAGCAGTCCGACTAGCGGGAGATCCTACAATGAGCAGTTCTTC. This gives the protein CASSPTSGRSYNEQFF.